A selection of T cell receptor beta chains follows, all from one sample in a study of blood T cells in healthy people across ages. One entry per CDR3 protein results from TCRdb running MiXCR on the 5' RACE reads. The sample carries around 850,000 distinct CDR3 sequences, roughly 35% recorded once. Material: blood. The source is a man between 18 and 29 years old in good health. CDR3s include the opening cysteine and the closing phenylalanine or tryptophan. Fields, in order: J gene, V gene, D gene, clone size, CDR3 DNA, CDR3 protein. A D gene is named only where the DNA matches it firmly. Some rows mark clone size as missing; the rest say once, few, many or name a class of expanded clone.

>TRBJ2-5|TRBV6-2/TRBV6-3|TRBD1|few
TGTGCCAGCAGTTATACGACAGGGGGCCAAGAGACCCAGTACTTC
CASSYTTGGQETQYF
>TRBJ1-1|TRBV7-2|TRBD1|many
TGCGCCAGCAGCCGACAGGGGGTGAACACTGAAGCTTTCTTT
CASSRQGVNTEAFF
>TRBJ1-2|TRBV3-1|-|many
TGTGCCAGCAGCCAGGGGTCTCTTTCCGGCTACACCTTC
CASSQGSLSGYTF
>TRBJ2-3|TRBV3-1|-|-
TGTGCCAGCAGCCAAGAGGGGACAGGAGGGAGGGGGAGCACAGATACGCAGTATTTT
CASSQEGTGGRGSTDTQYF
>TRBJ1-2|TRBV18|-|-
TGTGCCAGCTCGAACCAGGGATCCAACCATGGCTACACCTTC
CASSNQGSNHGYTF
>TRBJ2-1|TRBV4-1|-|many
TGCGCCAGCAGCCAGGTCGATCTTTTGGTCTTCGGAGAGCAGTTCTTC
CASSQVDLLVFGEQFF
>TRBJ2-3|TRBV5-1|-|few
TGTGCCAGCAGCCCAACTAGGGGCACAGATACGCAGTATTTT
CASSPTRGTDTQYF
>TRBJ2-3|TRBV5-4|-|few
TGTGCCAGCAGCCCCCGGTTGGGGGACACAGATACGCAGTATTTT
CASSPRLGDTDTQYF
>TRBJ2-5|TRBV12-3/TRBV12-4|TRBD2|-
TGTGCCAGCAGTTTAGTTCTAGCGGGGGGCGGCCAAGAGACCCAGTACTTC
CASSLVLAGGGQETQYF
>TRBJ2-7|TRBV7-2|-|few
TGTGCCAGCAGCTCAAGGGGGGGTCGCGAGCAGTACTTC
CASSSRGGREQYF
>TRBJ2-3|TRBV12-3/TRBV12-4|TRBD2|-
TGTGCCAGCAGTGTCCTAGCGGGGGCAGATACGCAGTATTTT
CASSVLAGADTQYF
>TRBJ2-7|TRBV20-1|TRBD1|-
TGCAGTGCTAGACAGGGGGCGCCTGCCAATGAGCAGTACTTC
CSARQGAPANEQYF
>TRBJ1-4|TRBV9|-|few
TGTGCCAGCAGCGTAGGGGATGAAAAACTGTTTTTT
CASSVGDEKLFF
>TRBJ2-5|TRBV27|-|few
TGTGCCAGCAATATATTCCGACAGGCGAGACGGCGAGAGACCCAGTACTTC
CASNIFRQARRRETQYF
>TRBJ2-7|TRBV6-2/TRBV6-3|TRBD1|-
TGTGCCAGCAGTTACTCCCCGGGACAGGTCTACGAGCAGTACTTC
CASSYSPGQVYEQYF
>TRBJ2-7|TRBV7-9|TRBD2|-
TGTGCCAGCAGCTTAGCTAGCGGGAGTAGAGAGCAGTACTTC
CASSLASGSREQYF
>TRBJ2-1|TRBV9|TRBD2|-
TGTGCCAGCAGCGTAGGGACCGGGACTAGCGGTTACAATGAGCAGTTCTTC
CASSVGTGTSGYNEQFF
>TRBJ2-2|TRBV9|TRBD1|-
TGTGCCAGCAGCCCACCCCGGACAGGGGTTACCGGGGAGCTGTTTTTT
CASSPPRTGVTGELFF
>TRBJ1-6|TRBV4-1|-|few
TGCGCCAGCAGCCCCTCCTTGGGTAGTAATTCACCCCTCCACTTT
CASSPSLGSNSPLHF
>TRBJ1-6|TRBV7-2|TRBD1|-
TGTGCCAGCAGCTCGTGGGACAGGGATAGGAATTCACCCCTCCACTTT
CASSSWDRDRNSPLHF
>TRBJ2-3|TRBV4-3|TRBD1|few
TGCGCCAGCAGCCATGGGACAGTCGAATCGGTAAATACGCAGTATTTT
CASSHGTVESVNTQYF
>TRBJ2-5|TRBV20-1|-|few
TGCAGTGTTGGGGGCAATGAGCAGTACTTC
CSVGGNEQYF
>TRBJ2-2|TRBV6-2/TRBV6-3|-|-
TGTACCAGCAGCCACGGTCAGAACACCGGGGAGCTGTTTTTT
CTSSHGQNTGELFF
>TRBJ2-1|TRBV12-3/TRBV12-4|-|few
TGTGCCAGCAGTTTAGGGGGAGAGACCCAGTTCTTC
CASSLGGETQFF
>TRBJ2-1|TRBV5-1|TRBD1|-
TGCGCCAGCAGCTGGGAGGCGACAGGGGCGAGGGTGCAGTTCTTC
CASSWEATGARVQFF
>TRBJ2-2|TRBV7-3|-|-
TGTGCCAGCAGCTTAACGTCCAGGGGAGGTTTTAACACCGGGGAGCTGTTTTTT
CASSLTSRGGFNTGELFF
>TRBJ2-7|TRBV7-8|TRBD1|-
TGTGCCAGCACCCACTCGGGGCGGGACAGGGGGGATGAGCAGTACTTC
CASTHSGRDRGDEQYF
>TRBJ2-1|TRBV5-1|-|-
TGCGCCAGCAGCTTGGTCCTCGGGTCTGAGCAGTTCTTC
CASSLVLGSEQFF
>TRBJ1-1|TRBV5-6|TRBD1|-
TGTGCCAGCAGCATTCGGGACAGGGGGGGAACTGAAGCTTTCTTT
CASSIRDRGGTEAFF
>TRBJ1-6|TRBV20-1|-|-
TGCAGTGCTAGGGATGGGTTTTTGGGGCTGGGCTTTAATTCACCCCTCCACTTT
CSARDGFLGLGFNSPLHF
>TRBJ2-2|TRBV5-1|-|few
TGCGCCAGCAGCTTGGTTCCGGGGATGGCCGGGGAGCTGTTTTTT
CASSLVPGMAGELFF
>TRBJ1-2|TRBV7-2|-|-
TGTGTCAGCAGCTTAGCTGACCCCGGCTACTATGGCTACACCTTC
CVSSLADPGYYGYTF
>TRBJ1-6|TRBV12-3/TRBV12-4|-|-
TGTGCCAGCAGTTTAGAAAGGGGGAATTCACCCCTCCACTTT
CASSLERGNSPLHF
>TRBJ2-1|TRBV20-1|TRBD2|few
TGCAGTGCTAGGATTGCCAGCGGGGGACCCTCCTACAATGAGCAGTTCTTC
CSARIASGGPSYNEQFF
>TRBJ2-1|TRBV7-2|-|few
TGTGCCAGCAGCTCCTCTTCGCGGGGCTACAATGAGCAGTTCTTC
CASSSSSRGYNEQFF
>TRBJ1-5|TRBV6-4|TRBD1|few
TGTGCCAGCGTAGGACAGGGAAATCAGCCCCAGCATTTT
CASVGQGNQPQHF
>TRBJ1-5|TRBV7-2|TRBD1|-
TGTGTCAGCAGCTTAGGACAGGGCAATCAGCCCCAGCATTTT
CVSSLGQGNQPQHF